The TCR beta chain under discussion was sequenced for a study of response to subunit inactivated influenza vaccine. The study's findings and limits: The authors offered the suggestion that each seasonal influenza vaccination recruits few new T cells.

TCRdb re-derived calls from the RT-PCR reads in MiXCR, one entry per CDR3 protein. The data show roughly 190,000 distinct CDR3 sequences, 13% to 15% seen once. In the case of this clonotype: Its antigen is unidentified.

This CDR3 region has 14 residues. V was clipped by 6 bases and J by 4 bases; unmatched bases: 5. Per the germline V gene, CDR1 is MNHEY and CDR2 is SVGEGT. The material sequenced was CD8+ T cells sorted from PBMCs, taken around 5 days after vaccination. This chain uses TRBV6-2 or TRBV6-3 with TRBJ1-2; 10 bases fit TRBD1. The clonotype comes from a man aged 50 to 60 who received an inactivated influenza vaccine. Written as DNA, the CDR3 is TGTGCCAGCAGACTGACAGGGGGCATCTATGGCTACACCTTC. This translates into CASRLTGGIYGYTF.